A selection of T cell receptor beta chains follows, all from one sample in a study of cytomegalovirus exposure and HLA in healthy donors. TCRdb's table, derived via immunoSEQ multiplex PCR, lists solely in-frame clones and lacks some. Of about 130,000 clones listed, more than 70% are singletons. The sequenced sample was PBMCs. The receptors here all came from a woman aged 25 to 39 in good health and CMV-seropositive. Each CDR3 is given with its conserved first and last residue. The D gene is left open where the match is weak. The size entry is marked missing in some rows and otherwise reads once, few, many or a size class.

J | D | V | size | CDR3 | DNA
TRBJ1-3 | TRBD1 | TRBV27 | - | CASRMTGTGNTIYF | TGTGCCAGCAGGATGACAGGGACTGGAAACACCATATATTTT
TRBJ2-7 | - | TRBV5-8 | - | CASSLERGYEQYF | TGTGCCAGCAGCTTGGAGAGAGGCTACGAGCAGTACTTC
TRBJ1-2 | - | TRBV7-9 | - | CASSLPGNYGYTF | TGTGCCAGCAGCTTGCCAGGGAACTATGGCTACACCTTC
TRBJ1-5 | - | TRBV7-9 | - | CASSDRAGGNQPQHF | TGTGCCAGCAGCGATAGGGCCGGGGGCAATCAGCCCCAGCATTTT
TRBJ2-7 | - | TRBV28 | - | CASSPGQSYEQYF | TGTGCCAGCAGCCCCGGACAGAGCTACGAGCAGTACTTC
TRBJ2-3 | - | TRBV29-1 | - | CSVAPGTTDTQYF | TGCAGCGTCGCGCCCGGGACAACAGATACGCAGTATTTT
TRBJ1-5 | - | TRBV6-1 | - | CASSELAPPREPQHF | TGTGCCAGCAGTGAACTAGCCCCCCCCCGGGAGCCCCAGCATTTT
TRBJ1-1 | - | TRBV2 | - | CASSDGQTSNTEAFF | TGTGCCAGCAGTGATGGGCAAACGTCGAACACTGAAGCTTTCTTT
TRBJ2-1 | TRBD2 | TRBV30 | once | CAWTGGLAGQNEQFF | TGTGCCTGGACCGGTGGACTAGCGGGACAAAATGAGCAGTTCTTC
TRBJ2-1 | TRBD2 | TRBV5-4 | - | CASSLLGGGNNEQFF | TGTGCCAGCAGCTTGTTGGGGGGGGGAAATAATGAGCAGTTCTTC
TRBJ1-2 | TRBD1 | TRBV2 | - | CASRGTGDYGYTF | TGTGCCAGCAGGGGGACAGGGGACTATGGCTACACCTTC
TRBJ1-4 | - | TRBV19 | - | CASSIGTRGSEKLFF | TGTGCCAGTAGTATCGGGACACGAGGAAGTGAAAAACTGTTTTTT
TRBJ2-7 | TRBD2 | TRBV28 | - | CASSFWGGSPYEQYF | TGTGCCAGCAGTTTCTGGGGAGGGAGTCCCTACGAGCAGTACTTC
TRBJ2-6 | - | TRBV7-3 | - | CASSLTTDFSGANVLTF | TGTGCCAGCAGCTTAACAACAGATTTCTCTGGGGCCAACGTCCTGACTTTC
TRBJ2-7 | TRBD1 | TRBV30 | - | CARSFRDRAYEQYF | TGTGCCCGCTCGTTCCGGGACAGGGCCTACGAGCAGTACTTC
TRBJ2-3 | - | TRBV29-1 | - | CSVDPGTDTQYF | TGCAGCGTTGACCCGGGCACAGATACGCAGTATTTT
TRBJ2-3 | - | TRBV6-5 | once | CASSSELLGTDTQYF | TGTGCCAGCAGTTCCGAGTTACTGGGCACAGATACGCAGTATTTT
TRBJ1-1 | - | TRBV30 | - | CAWSAQGNTEAFF | TGTGCCTGGAGTGCCCAGGGGAACACTGAAGCTTTCTTT
TRBJ2-3 | - | TRBV6-6 | - | CASTSPGTDTQYF | TGTGCCAGCACCTCCCCCGGCACAGATACGCAGTATTTT
TRBJ2-7 | - | TRBV5-1 | - | CASSTSPGTVIYEQYF | -
TRBJ2-3 | - | TRBV2 | - | CAGRTASTDTQYF | TGTGCCGGCAGGACAGCTAGCACAGATACGCAGTATTTT
TRBJ2-5 | - | TRBV7-3 | - | CASSLTTLETQYF | TGTGCCAGCAGCTTAACGACATTGGAGACCCAGTACTTC
TRBJ2-1 | - | TRBV30 | - | CAWSVTGTLNEQFF | TGTGCCTGGAGTGTAACCGGGACTTTAAATGAGCAGTTCTTC
TRBJ1-1 | - | TRBV7-9 | - | CASSLGGGLNTEAFF | TGTGCCAGCAGCTTAGGGGGAGGATTGAACACTGAAGCTTTCTTT
TRBJ2-1 | TRBD2 | TRBV5-1 | once | CASSLGGGGPSYNEQFF | TGCGCCAGCAGCTTGGGAGGCGGGGGGCCCTCCTACAATGAGCAGTTCTTC
TRBJ1-2 | - | TRBV6-5 | - | CASSYDQQGPGYTF | TGTGCCAGCAGTTACGATCAACAGGGACCTGGCTACACCTTC